Each of the 27 T cell receptor beta chains below was sequenced from the same sample in a study of shared clonotypes between healthy human individuals. It was CD45RO-negative cells, positively selected for CCR7, that made up naive CD8 cells, with terminally differentiated effector memory CD45RA+ cells excluded. Profiling relied on immunoSEQ multiplex PCR, and the TCRdb table lists in-frame clones only, not all of them. The profile covers roughly 590,000 clones, with over 95% appearing a single time and roughly 0.1% taken by the ten largest. The sequenced sample consisted of naive CD8+ T cells sorted from blood. All receptors come from a woman aged 25 to 39 in good health.

The chain combines TRBV7-2 with TRBJ2-3; 9 bases fit TRBD2. The germline CDR1 and CDR2 sequences are SGHTA and FQGNSA. This CDR3 is built from 15 residues. The V and J ends lost 1 base and 5 bases, in that order; junction bases with no gene match: 4. The CDR3 bases are TGTGCCAGCAGCTTAGTAGTGACTAGCGGAGATACGCAGTATTTT. Translation gives CASSLVVTSGDTQYF.

This clone was recorded only once. The V call is TRBV6-1, the J call TRBJ2-7, with 7 positions matching TRBD2. Germline CDR1 reads MNHNS; CDR2 reads SASEGT. Unmatched junction bases numbered 17, after V lost 2 bases and J lost 4 bases. This CDR3 is built from 18 residues. The CDR3 reads CASSEWRLARGREYEQYF. The CDR3 DNA follows: TGTGCCAGCAGTGAATGGAGACTAGCTAGGGGTCGAGAGTACGAGCAGTACTTC.

Comment on this clone: Other DNA sequences in this specimen translate into the identical CDR3. The rearrangement uses TRBV7-9 and TRBJ1-2; D is perhaps TRBD1 (6 bases). The CDR3 length is 13 residues. Germline V gene data show CDR1 as SEHNR and CDR2 as FQNEAQ (reference sequence). The V end lost 0 bases, the J end lost 5 bases, and 7 bases lay between the germline ends. CDR3: CASSLAGGYGYTF. The CDR3 nucleotides read TGTGCCAGCAGCTTAGCAGGGGGATATGGCTACACCTTC.

The J gene is TRBJ2-7, the V gene TRBV13; 7 bases line up with TRBD2. Germline CDR1 and CDR2: PRHDT and FYEKMQ (reference sequence). There are 12 residues in the CDR3. V trimming: 10 bases; J trimming: 4 bases; junction bases outside the gene matches: 7. The CDR3 is CATAGGSYEQYF. The CDR3 nucleotides are TGTGCCACCGCCGGCGGGAGTTACGAGCAGTACTTC.

This clone was seen only a few times. This rearrangement joins TRBV7-6 to TRBJ2-5, with a weak D call TRBD1 (5 bases). The CDR3 consists of 15 residues. V lost 5 bases to trimming and J lost 4 bases, with 17 bases between them. The germline V gene has CDR1 SGHVS and CDR2 FNYEAQ. The CDR3 DNA sequence: TGTGCCAGCAGCCTTACAGGTTATTCGCGAGAGACCCAGTACTTC. Protein: CASSLTGYSRETQYF. The full variable domain, its missing parts supplied by reference TRBV7-6 and TRBJ2-5, is GAGVSQSPRYKVTKRGQDVALRCDPISGHVSLYWYRQALGQGPEFLTYFNYEAQQDKSGLPNDRFSAERPEGSISTLTIQRTEQRDSAMYRCASSLTGYSRETQYFGPGTRLLVL.

In its sample, this clone was seen once. The chain employs TRBV5-6 and TRBJ2-7; 8 bases line up with TRBD2. V shed 0 bases and J 2 bases; nucleotides not matched to a gene: 7. Germline V lookup: CDR1 SGHDT, CDR2 YYEEEE. CDR3 size: 16 residues. CDR3 residues: CASSLASAGATYEQYF. CDR3 DNA sequence: TGTGCCAGCAGCTTGGCATCAGCGGGAGCGACCTACGAGCAGTACTTC.

This rearrangement joins TRBV4-1 to TRBJ2-1; D perhaps matches TRBD1 (5 bases). Germline CDR1 and CDR2: MGHRA and YSYEKL. This CDR3 has 17 amino acids. V was shortened by 2 bases and J by 9 bases, with 23 bases between the two germline ends. Written as DNA, the CDR3 is TGCGCCAGCAGCCAACCCGGAAGGGGCCCGACGAGAGGTGAGCAGTTCTTC. Protein: CASSQPGRGPTRGEQFF.

As regards this clone: The sample has other DNA sequences that encode this CDR3 too. The chain carries TRBV2 and TRBJ2-3, with 14 nucleotides matching TRBD2. CDR1 SNHLY and CDR2 FYNNEI come from the germline V gene. The CDR3 runs 14 residues. With V trimmed by 9 bases and J by 4 bases, 3 bases remained unmatched. DNA for the CDR3: TGTGCCAGTAGACTAGCGGGAGGGCCAGATACGCAGTATTTT. It encodes CASRLAGGPDTQYF.

The chain couples TRBV27 to TRBJ1-1, with D tentatively TRBD1 (6 bases). The germline V gene encodes CDR1 MNHEY and CDR2 SMNVEV (reference sequence). V shed 2 bases and J shed 0 bases, with 7 bases lying between them. The CDR3 consists of 14 residues. Here the CDR3 DNA reads TGTGCCAGCAGTTTAGACAGGATGAACACTGAAGCTTTCTTT. It is translated as CASSLDRMNTEAFF.

The chain joins TRBV6-6 to TRBJ1-2; 9 bases line up with TRBD1. Germline assignment: CDR1 MNHNY and CDR2 SVGAGI (reference sequence). This CDR3 is 14 amino acids long. V shed 4 bases and J 8 bases; nucleotides not matched to a gene: 8. CDR3 sequence: CASSFTGGAEGYTF. DNA for the CDR3: TGTGCCAGCAGTTTTACAGGGGGCGCGGAGGGCTACACCTTC.

The chain links TRBV29-1 to TRBJ2-1, with 14 bases fitting TRBD2. Germline loops: CDR1 SQVTM, CDR2 ANQGSEA. CDR3 length: 14 amino acids. V dropped 7 bases and J dropped 8; count of bases not matched to a gene: 7. In DNA form, the CDR3 reads TGCAGCGCCCCGGGACTAGCGGGAGATGATGAGCAGTTCTTC. Amino acids: CSAPGLAGDDEQFF.

This chain links TRBV6-5 with TRBJ1-1; D not resolved. V was shortened by 2 bases and J by 4 bases, with 11 bases between the two germline ends. The CDR3 length is 14 residues. Germline values: CDR1 MNHEY, CDR2 SVGAGI. CDR3 sequence (DNA): TGTGCCAGCAGTTACGTGGAATCAGCCACTGAAGCTTTCTTT. Translated, it gives CASSYVESATEAFF.

The chain has TRBV7-9 and TRBJ1-4, with 8 positions matching TRBD1. V was clipped by 1 base and J by 8 bases; unmatched bases: 6. The CDR3 is 15 residues long. Germline V lookup: CDR1 SEHNR, CDR2 FQNEAQ (reference sequence). CDR3 nucleotide sequence: TGTGCCAGCAGCTTAGGTCAGGGGGCGGAAGAAAAACTGTTTTTT. Translated: CASSLGQGAEEKLFF.

V usage is TRBV7-9 and J usage is TRBJ2-7; TRBD2 matches 10 bases. With V trimmed by 6 bases and J by 2 bases, 1 base remained unmatched. Germline CDR1 is SEHNR and CDR2 is FQNEAQ (reference sequence). This CDR3 has 13 residues. CDR3 region: CASRLAGTYEQYF. DNA for the CDR3: TGTGCCAGCAGACTAGCGGGAACCTACGAGCAGTACTTC.

In this sample, this clone turned up once. The genes are TRBV28 and TRBJ2-1, with D perhaps TRBD1 (6 bases). Trimming left V 6 bases short and J 1 base short, with 16 bases between. The CDR3 is 16 amino acids. Per the germline V gene, CDR1 is MDHEN and CDR2 is SYDVKM. CDR3 sequence reads: CASRRTVLDSYNEQFF. The CDR3 bases are TGTGCCAGCAGAAGGACAGTATTAGATTCCTACAATGAGCAGTTCTTC.

The CDR3 here is CASSHLRESQETQYF. DNA for the CDR3: TGTGCCAGCAGCCACCTGAGGGAGTCCCAAGAGACCCAGTACTTC. This rearrangement joins TRBV5-6 to TRBJ2-5; D is perhaps TRBD2 (5 bases). The CDR3 runs 15 residues. The germline V gene encodes CDR1 SGHDT and CDR2 YYEEEE. With 4 bases removed from V and 1 base from J, the gap between germline ends came to 14 bases.

The chain recombines TRBV7-8 with TRBJ1-1, with 7 nucleotides matching TRBD1. Looked up from germline, CDR1 is SGHVS and CDR2 is FQNEAQ. V lost 3 bases, J lost 4 bases, and 14 bases stayed unmatched. The length of the CDR3 is 17 residues. CDR3 sequence reads: CASSLWTGRIGSTEAFF. CDR3 sequence (DNA): TGTGCCAGCAGCTTGTGGACAGGTAGGATCGGGAGCACTGAAGCTTTCTTT.

This chain joins TRBV2 and TRBJ2-7; D gene ambiguous. The CDR3 is 11 residues long. Germline CDR1 reads SNHLY; CDR2 reads FYNNEI. The ends were cut back, 8 bases at V and 1 base at J, with 6 bases in the middle. Here the CDR3 DNA reads TGTGCCAGCTTTTGGTCCTACGAGCAGTACTTC. Its protein product is CASFWSYEQYF.

With respect to this clone: Distinct nucleotide sequences in the sample also encode this CDR3. This rearrangement joins TRBV5-1 to TRBJ2-1; D may be TRBD2 (6 bases). Germline V lookup: CDR1 SGHRS, CDR2 YFSETQ. There are 15 residues in the CDR3. The ends were cut back, 0 bases at V and 4 bases at J, with 11 bases in the middle. The CDR3 is CASSLEGGAYNEQFF. The CDR3 DNA reads TGCGCCAGCAGCTTGGAGGGCGGGGCTTACAATGAGCAGTTCTTC.

The chain joins TRBV29-1 to TRBJ2-2; TRBD2 might be the D (5 bases). The CDR3 is 13 residues long. The V end was cut by 7 bases, the J end by 7 bases, with 16 bases between. Germline loops: CDR1 SQVTM, CDR2 ANQGSEA. DNA of the CDR3: TGCAGCGCCCAGGCGTCTAGCAGCGGGGAGCTGTTTTTT. It translates to CSAQASSSGELFF.

This chain connects TRBV5-1 to TRBJ2-7; D gene uncertain. Per germline, CDR1 SGHRS and CDR2 YFSETQ. V gave up 7 bases and J gave up 1 base, with 15 bases separating them. This CDR3 spans 14 amino acids. DNA of the CDR3: TGCGCCAGCCAGGAAGACCTGGGATCCTACGAGCAGTACTTC. It yields the protein CASQEDLGSYEQYF. Using reference TRBV5-1 and TRBJ2-7 for the parts outside the CDR3, the full variable domain is KAGVTQTPRYLIKTRGQQVTLSCSPISGHRSVSWYQQTPGQGLQFLFEYFSETQRNKGNFPGRFSGRQFSNSRSEMNVSTLELGDSALYLCASQEDLGSYEQYFGPGTRLTVT.

This rearrangement joins TRBV6-5 to TRBJ2-1; D is possibly TRBD1 (5 bases). V gave up 4 bases and J gave up 4 bases, with 8 bases separating them. The CDR3 runs 13 residues. The germline V gene has CDR1 MNHEY and CDR2 SVGAGI. The CDR3, as DNA: TGTGCCAGCAGTTTGGGGCAGTACAATGAGCAGTTCTTC. Its protein product is CASSLGQYNEQFF.

The chain couples TRBV27 to TRBJ2-1; TRBD2 matches at 9 bases. Looked up from germline, CDR1 is MNHEY and CDR2 is SMNVEV (reference sequence). V lost 2 bases, J lost 5 bases, and 4 bases stayed unmatched. The CDR3 sequence is 15 residues long. This CDR3 is CASSLIAGVNNEQFF. In nucleotides, the CDR3 is TGTGCCAGCAGTTTAATAGCGGGAGTAAACAATGAGCAGTTCTTC.

V gene TRBV5-1 combines with J gene TRBJ2-7; a possible D gene is TRBD1 (6 bases). V lost 0 bases and J lost 2, with 12 bases in between. Per the germline V gene, CDR1 is SGHRS and CDR2 is YFSETQ. The CDR3 is made up of 15 amino acids. The CDR3 loop is CASSLEVGQTYEQYF. As DNA, the CDR3 is TGCGCCAGCAGCTTGGAGGTAGGACAGACCTACGAGCAGTACTTC.

The rearrangement joins TRBV18 to TRBJ2-3; D gene unclear. The V end lost 3 bases, the J end lost 0 bases, and 10 bases lay between the germline ends. This CDR3 spans 15 amino acids. The germline V gene encodes CDR1 KGHSH and CDR2 LQKENI. The CDR3, as DNA: TGTGCCAGCTCACCGATCAGATCTAGCACAGATACGCAGTATTTT. Translating gives CASSPIRSSTDTQYF.

This chain uses TRBV9 with TRBJ1-2; no clear D. Trimming took 0 bases from V and 0 from J, leaving 6 bases between them. The germline gives CDR1 SGDLS, CDR2 YYNGEE. CDR3 size: 14 residues. In DNA form, the CDR3 reads TGTGCCAGCAGCGTAGTAGCAGCTAACTATGGCTACACCTTC. Translating gives CASSVVAANYGYTF. Together with reference TRBV9 and TRBJ1-2, the CDR3 gives the full variable domain: DSGVTQTPKHLITATGQRVTLRCSPRSGDLSVYWYQQSLDQGLQFLIQYYNGEERAKGNILERFSAQQFPDLHSELNLSSLELGDSALYFCASSVVAANYGYTFGSGTRLTVV.

In DNA form, the CDR3 reads TGTGCCGTCCAACAGGGCCCAACTGGAAACACCATATATTTT. This encodes CAVQQGPTGNTIYF. V usage is TRBV15 and J usage is TRBJ1-3; weak D call: TRBD1 (6 bases). V dropped 11 bases and J dropped 2 bases, with 16 bases sitting between them. The CDR3 covers 14 residues. In germline, CDR1 is LNHNV, CDR2 YYDKDF (reference sequence).